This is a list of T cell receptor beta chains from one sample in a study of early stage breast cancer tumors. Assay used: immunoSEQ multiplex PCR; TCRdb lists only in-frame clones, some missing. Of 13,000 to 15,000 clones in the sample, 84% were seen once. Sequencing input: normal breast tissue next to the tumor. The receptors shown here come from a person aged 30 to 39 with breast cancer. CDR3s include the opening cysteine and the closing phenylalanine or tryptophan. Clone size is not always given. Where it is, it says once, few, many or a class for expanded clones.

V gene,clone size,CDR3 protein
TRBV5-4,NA,CASSPSLAGSGDTQYF
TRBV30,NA,CAWSTYRVGTGELFF
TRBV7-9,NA,CASSRGGSSYNEQFF
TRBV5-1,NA,CASSSEAGETQYF
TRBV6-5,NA,CASRLNQGNNSPLHF
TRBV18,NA,CASSPTTDSYEQYF
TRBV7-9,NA,CASSLGTGRYGYTF
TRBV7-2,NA,CASSAEGGPYEQYF
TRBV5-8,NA,CASRSPGQYIKTNEKLFF
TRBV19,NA,CASSLNAGLDAFF
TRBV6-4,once,CASSDTEDSPLHF
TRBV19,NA,CASSIGGSTDTQYF
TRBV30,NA,CAWSVLRGYEQYF
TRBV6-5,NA,CASSYDGDSTQPPHF
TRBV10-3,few,CAVGGANGELFF
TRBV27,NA,CATLGGSGYSYNEQFF
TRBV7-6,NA,CASSLPGEIEKLFF
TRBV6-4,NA,CASSAVGSGANVLTF
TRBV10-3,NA,CAIRLTGAGNTIYF
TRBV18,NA,CASSPYRGEGIGTEAFF
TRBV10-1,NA,CASSESRWGLEESSYNEQFF
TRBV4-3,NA,CASSQDHGTSGRDEQFF
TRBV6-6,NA,CASSPYQYADQETQYF
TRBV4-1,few,CASSLGGKNYGYTF
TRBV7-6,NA,CASSARVRVSNEKLFF
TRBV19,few,CASPLGSGYTF
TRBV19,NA,CASKVGGANEKLFF
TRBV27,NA,CASSLNPPRKLFF
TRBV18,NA,CASSPVVRDTHEQYF
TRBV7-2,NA,CASSFTSGENNEQFF
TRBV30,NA,CAGGSSSYEQYF
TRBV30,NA,CAWSATLAGFVDTQYF
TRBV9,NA,CASSAQGFSGELFF
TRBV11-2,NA,CASSFGRTPERNQPQHF
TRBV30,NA,CAWGSSGRGTDTQYF
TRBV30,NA,CAWSRHGPQPSAAFF